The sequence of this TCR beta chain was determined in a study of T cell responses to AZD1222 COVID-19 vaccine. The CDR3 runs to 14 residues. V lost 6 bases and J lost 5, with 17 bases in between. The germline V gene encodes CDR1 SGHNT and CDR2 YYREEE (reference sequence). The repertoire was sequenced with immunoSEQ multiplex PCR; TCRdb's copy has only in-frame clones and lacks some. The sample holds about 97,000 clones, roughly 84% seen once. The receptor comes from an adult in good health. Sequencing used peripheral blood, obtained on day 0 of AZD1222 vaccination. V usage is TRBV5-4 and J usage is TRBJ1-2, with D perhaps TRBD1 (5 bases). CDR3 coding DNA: TGTGCCAGCACCCCAGGTCAGGGTGGGTATGGCTACACCTTC. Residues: CASTPGQGGYGYTF. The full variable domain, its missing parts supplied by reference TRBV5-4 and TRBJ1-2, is ETGVTQSPTHLIKTRGQQVTLRCSSQSGHNTVSWYQQALGQGPQFIFQYYREEENGRGNFPPRFSGLQFPNYSSELNVNALELDDSALYLCASTPGQGGYGYTFGSGTRLTVV.